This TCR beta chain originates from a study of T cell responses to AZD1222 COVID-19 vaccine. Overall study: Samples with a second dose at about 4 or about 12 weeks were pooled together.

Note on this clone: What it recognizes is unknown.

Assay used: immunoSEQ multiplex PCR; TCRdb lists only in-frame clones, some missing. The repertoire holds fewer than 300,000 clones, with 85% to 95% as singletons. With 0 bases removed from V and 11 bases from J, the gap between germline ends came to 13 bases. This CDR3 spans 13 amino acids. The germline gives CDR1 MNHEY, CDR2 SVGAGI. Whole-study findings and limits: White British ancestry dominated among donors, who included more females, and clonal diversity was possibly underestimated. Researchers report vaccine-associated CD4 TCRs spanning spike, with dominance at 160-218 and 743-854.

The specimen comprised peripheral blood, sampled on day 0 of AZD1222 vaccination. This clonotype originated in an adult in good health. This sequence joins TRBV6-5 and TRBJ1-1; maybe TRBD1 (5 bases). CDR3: CASSYSKGQNAFF. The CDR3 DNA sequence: TGTGCCAGCAGTTACTCGAAGGGGCAGAATGCTTTCTTT.